This T cell receptor beta chain was captured by sequencing in a study of shared clonotypes between healthy human individuals. Clones were read by immunoSEQ multiplex PCR, and TCRdb kept only the in-frame ones, dropping some. The sample records approximately 180,000 clones, just under 95% being singletons. Trimming pared 3 bases from V and 8 bases from J, leaving 10 bases between. The germline CDR1 and CDR2 sequences are MNHEY and SMNVEV (reference sequence). The CDR3 spans 12 residues. The sequence was collected from a woman aged 25 to 39 in good health. The chain carries TRBV27 and TRBJ1-1; TRBD1 might be the D (6 bases). The material sequenced was naive CD4+ T cells sorted from blood. The subset here: CD45RA+ positively selected. The CDR3 nucleotides are TGTGCCAGCAGTTTCTTCGGGGGCGAAGCTTTCTTT. Translating gives CASSFFGGEAFF.